This T cell receptor (beta chain) was recovered during a study of blood T cells in healthy people across ages. Primed by a sample-barcoded 5' primer and a J-beta primer mix, a second PCR proceeded for about 6 to 12 cycles. Tagging of each cDNA molecule was performed by a template-switch adaptor with 12 random nucleotides. Each CDR3 protein is one row after TCRdb ran MiXCR on the 5' RACE reads. Among about 760,000 distinct CDR3 sequences listed, about 61% were seen once. Source material: blood. The receptor was isolated from a man aged 35 to 55 in good health.

CDR3 residues: CAISESPGQETQYF. For the CDR3, the DNA is TGTGCCATCAGTGAGTCCCCGGGGCAAGAGACCCAGTACTTC. The rearrangement links TRBV10-3 to TRBJ2-4; TRBD2 is a possible D gene (5 bases). The J call may not be correct, given that the DNA end is closer to TRBJ2-5. The length of the CDR3 is 14 residues. Germline V gene lookup returns CDR1 ENHRY and CDR2 SYGVKD.